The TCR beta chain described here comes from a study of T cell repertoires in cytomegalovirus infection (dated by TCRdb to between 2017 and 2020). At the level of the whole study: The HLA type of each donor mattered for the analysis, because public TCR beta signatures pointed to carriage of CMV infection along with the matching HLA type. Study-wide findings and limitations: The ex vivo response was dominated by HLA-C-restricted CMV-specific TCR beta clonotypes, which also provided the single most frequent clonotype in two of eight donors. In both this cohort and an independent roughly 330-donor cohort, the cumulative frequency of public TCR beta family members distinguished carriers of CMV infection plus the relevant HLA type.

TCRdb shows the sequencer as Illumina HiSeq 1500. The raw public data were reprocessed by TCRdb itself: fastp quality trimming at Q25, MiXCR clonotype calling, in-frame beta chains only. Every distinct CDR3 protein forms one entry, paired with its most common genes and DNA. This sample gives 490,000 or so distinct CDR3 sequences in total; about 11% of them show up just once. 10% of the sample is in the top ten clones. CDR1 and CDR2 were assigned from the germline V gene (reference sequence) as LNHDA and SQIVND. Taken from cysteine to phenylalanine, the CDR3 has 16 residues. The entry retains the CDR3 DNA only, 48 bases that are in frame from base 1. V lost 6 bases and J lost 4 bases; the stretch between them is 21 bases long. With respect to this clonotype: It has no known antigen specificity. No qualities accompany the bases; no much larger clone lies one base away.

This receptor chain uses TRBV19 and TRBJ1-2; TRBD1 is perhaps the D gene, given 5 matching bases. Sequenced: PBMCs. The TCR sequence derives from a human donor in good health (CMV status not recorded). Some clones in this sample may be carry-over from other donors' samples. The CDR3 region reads CASSQGPPDNSYGYTF. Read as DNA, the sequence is TGTGCCAGTAGCCAGGGCCCCCCAGACAACTCCTATGGCTACACCTTC.